The 11 T cell receptor beta chains given below trace back to one sample, sequenced in a study of T cell changes during pregnancy in multiple sclerosis. Profiled with immunoSEQ multiplex PCR; TCRdb holds only in-frame clones, not every one. The table shows about 27,000 clones, with almost 90% occurring only once. Specimen: CD8+ T cells from peripheral blood mononuclear cells, collected in the second trimester of pregnancy. The origin of the receptors is a female donor with multiple sclerosis, enrolled in a pregnancy study.

The chain recombines TRBV11-2 with TRBJ2-1; the match to TRBD2 covers 7 bases. Per germline, CDR1 SGHAT and CDR2 FQNNGV. The trim removed 1 base at V and 7 bases at J, leaving 16 bases unmatched. The CDR3 is 18 residues long. The CDR3 reads CASSLAPGLGRVGNEQFF. The CDR3 DNA reads TGTGCCAGCAGCTTAGCCCCTGGACTAGGTCGGGTCGGTAATGAGCAGTTCTTC.

The CDR3 loop is CSAAGGINEKLFF. DNA of the CDR3: TGCAGCGCCGCAGGGGGGATTAATGAAAAACTGTTTTTT. The chain is built from TRBV29-1 and TRBJ1-4; TRBD1 matches 7 bases. Germline V gene data show CDR1 as SQVTM and CDR2 as ANQGSEA. The CDR3 has 13 residues. Trimming cost V 7 bases and J 4 bases; bases outside gene matches: 6.

This clone was detected once. The V call is TRBV19, the J call TRBJ1-2; 8 nucleotides align to TRBD1. The length of the CDR3 is 16 residues. CDR1 is LNHDA and CDR2 is SQIVND in the germline V gene (reference sequence). The ends lost 1 base at V and 4 bases at J; junction bases unmatched: 8. CDR3 protein: CASSIVVGTGFYGYTF. For the CDR3, the DNA is TGTGCCAGTAGTATAGTAGTCGGGACAGGATTCTATGGCTACACCTTC.

The CDR3 DNA follows: TGTGCCACCGCAGGGGAGAGCTCCTACAATGAGCAGTTCTTC. This sequence encodes CATAGESSYNEQFF. This chain connects TRBV6-1 to TRBJ2-1; TRBD1 is a possible D gene (6 bases). The germline CDR1 and CDR2 sequences are MNHNS and SASEGT. The CDR3 has 14 amino acids. V was cut by 10 bases and J by 0 bases, with 13 bases left in between.

V gene TRBV5-1 combines with J gene TRBJ2-7, with 8 bases fitting TRBD1. After removal of 1 base from V and 3 bases from J, the junction contained 9 bases not matched to a gene. CDR1 and CDR2 (germline): SGHRS, YFSETQ. The CDR3 loop spans 16 amino acids. The CDR3 sequence: CASSLSLGTGRYEQYF. CDR3 sequence (DNA): TGCGCCAGCAGCTTGTCCCTAGGGACAGGTCGCTACGAGCAGTACTTC.

V and J are TRBV4-1 and TRBJ1-5; D is perhaps TRBD1 (5 bases). This CDR3 has 16 amino acids. The germline V gene has CDR1 MGHRA and CDR2 YSYEKL. The V gene lost 0 bases and the J gene lost 1 base, with 10 bases spanning the gap. The CDR3 region has the DNA TGCGCCAGCAGCCAAGAATGGGGGGTAAGCAATCAGCCCCAGCATTTT. It specifies CASSQEWGVSNQPQHF.

The rearrangement joins TRBV4-3 to TRBJ1-2, with TRBD1 identical over 10 bases. This CDR3 is built from 15 residues. J lost 4 bases, V lost 3 bases, and 5 bases had no gene match. In germline, CDR1 is LGHNA, CDR2 YSLEER. Here the CDR3 reads CASSHGQGGGYGYTF. The CDR3 DNA is TGCGCCAGCAGCCACGGACAGGGGGGAGGCTATGGCTACACCTTC.

The chain recombines TRBV7-9 with TRBJ2-5; TRBD2 matches 8 bases. The V and J ends lost 7 bases and 5 bases, in that order; junction bases with no gene match: 15. Germline V gives CDR1 SEHNR, CDR2 FQNEAQ (reference sequence). The CDR3 contains 16 residues. CDR3 residues: CASTASRGLAGETQYF. CDR3 nucleotides: TGTGCCAGCACTGCAAGTCGTGGACTAGCAGGGGAGACCCAGTACTTC.

CDR3 sequence (DNA): TGTGCCAGCAGCCAAGTAACTAGCGGGGTTTACAATGAGCAGTTCTTC. This sequence encodes CASSQVTSGVYNEQFF. The rearrangement uses TRBV4-2 and TRBJ2-1, with 10 bases fitting TRBD2. V gave up 1 base and J gave up 4 bases; unmatched junction bases: 4. Per germline, CDR1 LGHNA and CDR2 YNFKEQ. This CDR3 is 16 amino acids long.

The genes are TRBV7-2 and TRBJ2-5, with TRBD1 matching 10 bases. V was clipped by 2 bases and J by 4 bases; unmatched bases: 4. The CDR3 is 15 residues long. Germline loops: CDR1 SGHTA, CDR2 FQGNSA. This CDR3 reads CASSLYGTGAETQYF. The CDR3 nucleotides read TGTGCCAGCAGCTTATATGGGACAGGGGCAGAGACCCAGTACTTC.

The chain couples TRBV27 to TRBJ1-2, with 7 bases matching TRBD1. The J segment lost 6 bases and the V segment lost 4 bases, leaving 8 bases of the junction unmatched. This CDR3 comprises 14 residues. Germline V gene sequence: CDR1 MNHEY, CDR2 SMNVEV (reference sequence). Here the CDR3 DNA reads TGTGCCAGCAGTTCGTGGACAGGCGGGGATGGCTACACCTTC. It translates to CASSSWTGGDGYTF.